This T cell receptor (beta chain) was documented in a study of blood T cell repertoires in COVID-19. Study-wide background: Acute and convalescent COVID-19 specimens originated in the United States, Italy and Spain. PBMCs, B-cell-depleted T cells, or T cells provided the cDNA or gDNA that made up the material.

The CDR3 runs 14 residues. CDR1 and CDR2 from the germline V gene are SGHTA and FQGNSA. V lost 1 base and J 3 bases, leaving 10 bases between the germline ends. Profiled with immunoSEQ multiplex PCR; TCRdb holds only in-frame clones, not every one. The profile shows 250,000 or so clones, roughly 80% of them singletons. The sample taken for sequencing was peripheral blood. This TCR was recovered from a woman aged 18-30 years with acute or convalescent COVID-19. V is TRBV7-2 and J is TRBJ2-7; the D gene is possibly TRBD2 (6 bases). CDR3 residues: CASSLGVSGYEQYF. The CDR3 region has the DNA TGTGCCAGCAGCTTAGGGGTTAGCGGCTACGAGCAGTACTTC.